A single sample gave rise to the 18 T cell receptor beta chains below, sequenced in a study of blood T cell repertoires in COVID-19. The protocol was immunoSEQ multiplex PCR, while the TCRdb copy is restricted to in-frame clones and leaves out a portion. The data contain around 330,000 clones, roughly nine tenths of them seen just once; the ten biggest clones take up approximately 5.2%. The sequencing input was PBMCs or T cells enriched from blood (not recorded which). These receptors were taken from a man in his fifties or sixties who had recovered from COVID-19.

The CDR3, as DNA: TGTGCCAGCAGTTCGGGACAGGGGGTCTATAATTCACCCCTCCACTTT. It translates to CASSSGQGVYNSPLHF. The chain employs TRBV6-5 and TRBJ1-6; 11 bases fit TRBD1. The trim removed 4 bases at V and 3 bases at J, leaving 2 bases unmatched. The germline V gene encodes CDR1 MNHEY and CDR2 SVGAGI. This CDR3 spans 16 amino acids.

This chain joins TRBV27 and TRBJ1-2; TRBD1 aligns across 8 bases. V was pared by 6 bases and J by 7 bases, with 19 bases of the junction left unmatched. The germline V gene encodes CDR1 MNHEY and CDR2 SMNVEV (reference sequence). This CDR3 spans 17 amino acids. CDR3 in DNA: TGTGCCAGCAGAAGAGAGCAGGGGGCGGGCGATGTGCGTGGCTACACCTTC. This translates into CASRREQGAGDVRGYTF.

This sequence joins TRBV28 and TRBJ1-2; 7 nucleotides agree with TRBD1. Trimming removed 5 bases from V and 5 bases from J; junction bases left unmatched: 2. Germline loops: CDR1 MDHEN, CDR2 SYDVKM. This CDR3 is 12 amino acids long. Here the CDR3 reads CASSQGDYGYTF. DNA for the CDR3: TGTGCCAGCAGTCAGGGGGATTATGGCTACACCTTC.

The rearrangement joins TRBV11-3 to TRBJ2-3; TRBD1 matches at 8 bases. Germline V gene lookup returns CDR1 SGHNT and CDR2 YENEEA. The CDR3 spans 15 residues. V dropped 5 bases and J dropped 4; count of bases not matched to a gene: 8. The CDR3 here is CASSGQGGFPDTQYF. The DNA for the CDR3 is TGTGCCAGCAGCGGACAGGGCGGATTCCCAGATACGCAGTATTTT.

This chain uses TRBV6-1 with TRBJ1-1; 7 positions match TRBD1. CDR1 is MNHNS and CDR2 is SASEGT in the germline V gene. The CDR3 contains 18 residues. Trimming cost V 2 bases and J 4 bases; bases outside gene matches: 16. In DNA form, the CDR3 reads TGTGCCAGCAGTGAAACAGGTGGAGGGGGCTTGTTGGGCACTGAAGCTTTCTTT. Its protein is CASSETGGGGLLGTEAFF.

The V and J genes are TRBV10-3 and TRBJ2-3; 9 bases align to TRBD2. The CDR3 runs to 13 residues. Germline V gives CDR1 ENHRY, CDR2 SYGVKD. The ends lost 10 bases at V and 3 bases at J; junction bases unmatched: 5. CDR3 in amino acids: CATIAGVTDTQYF. Written as DNA, the CDR3 is TGTGCCACCATAGCGGGAGTGACAGATACGCAGTATTTT.

This chain uses TRBV28 with TRBJ1-3, with D tentatively TRBD1 (5 bases). This CDR3 region has 14 residues. V shed 6 bases and J shed 2 bases, with 11 bases lying between them. Germline values: CDR1 MDHEN, CDR2 SYDVKM. The CDR3 region is CASSQTVPGNTIYF. DNA for the CDR3: TGTGCCAGCAGCCAGACAGTTCCTGGAAACACCATATATTTT.

V gene TRBV4-1 combines with J gene TRBJ2-6; possibly TRBD2 for D (6 bases). V was pared by 3 bases and J by 1 base, with 13 bases between. The CDR3 has 17 amino acids. Germline values: CDR1 MGHRA, CDR2 YSYEKL. The CDR3 reads CASSQEGTLSGANVLTF. The CDR3 DNA follows: TGCGCCAGCAGCCAGGAGGGAACTCTATCTGGGGCCAACGTCCTGACTTTC.

This clone was seen more than once but under ten times. V usage is TRBV20-1 and J usage is TRBJ2-7; 9 bases fit TRBD2. Germline V lookup: CDR1 DFQATT, CDR2 SNEGSKA (reference sequence). The V gene end was trimmed by 3 bases and the J gene end by 12 bases; junction bases not matched to a gene: 15. The CDR3 runs 14 residues. CDR3 coding DNA: TGCAGTGCTAGTGACGGCGTGATAGCGGGAGTTCGGTACTTC. Translated: CSASDGVIAGVRYF.

The J gene is TRBJ2-1, the V gene TRBV29-1; D is perhaps TRBD2 (6 bases). Germline V gene lookup returns CDR1 SQVTM and CDR2 ANQGSEA. V was shortened by 4 bases and J by 6 bases, with 13 bases between the two germline ends. The CDR3 runs to 13 residues. The CDR3 DNA reads as TGCAGCGTTGCTAGGGAGGTAGGCAATGAGCAGTTCTTC. Translating gives CSVAREVGNEQFF.

The V and J genes are TRBV5-1 and TRBJ2-7; D possibly corresponds to TRBD1 (5 bases). Per the germline V gene, CDR1 is SGHRS and CDR2 is YFSETQ. Trimming removed 0 bases at V and 6 bases at J, with 16 bases between. CDR3 length: 15 amino acids. CDR3 amino acids: CASSLAAGISSEQYF. The CDR3 DNA reads as TGCGCCAGCAGCTTGGCGGCAGGGATTTCATCCGAGCAGTACTTC.

The chain is built from TRBV28 and TRBJ2-7; 8 nucleotides match TRBD1. This CDR3 comprises 15 residues. Germline V gene sequence: CDR1 MDHEN, CDR2 SYDVKM. V dropped 4 bases and J dropped 3; count of bases not matched to a gene: 8. CDR3 bases: TGTGCCAGCAGTTCCACCGACAGGGGTTACTACGAGCAGTACTTC. It is translated as CASSSTDRGYYEQYF.

CDR3 residues: CANSRGQGANEQFF. CDR3 coding DNA: TGTGCCAACTCAAGAGGGCAGGGGGCCAATGAGCAGTTCTTC. The V gene is TRBV28, the J gene TRBJ2-1; TRBD1 aligns across 8 bases. This CDR3 region has 14 residues. Trimming cost V 10 bases and J 6 bases; bases outside gene matches: 11. Per the germline V gene, CDR1 is MDHEN and CDR2 is SYDVKM.

The rearrangement joins TRBV5-6 to TRBJ1-2; 8 bases line up with TRBD1. Germline V gives CDR1 SGHDT, CDR2 YYEEEE. The CDR3 has 14 amino acids. V shed 4 bases and J 1 base; nucleotides not matched to a gene: 3. In DNA, the CDR3 is TGTGCCAGCAGCCGGGGACAGGATAACTATGGCTACACCTTC. Encoded protein: CASSRGQDNYGYTF.

V gene TRBV3-1 (or the pseudogene TRBV3-2) combines with J gene TRBJ2-7; 13 nucleotides agree with TRBD2. Germline V gene data show CDR1 as LGHDT and CDR2 as YNNKEL (reference sequence). Trimming took 1 base from V and 6 from J; bases not matched to a gene: 9. This CDR3 is built from 17 residues. The CDR3 DNA is TGTGCCAGCAGCCAAGGGACTAGCGGGGGTGCGCGTCCCGAGCAGTACTTC. Protein sequence: CASSQGTSGGARPEQYF.

This chain uses TRBV5-1 with TRBJ2-5; a weak D match, TRBD1 (6 bases). The germline gives CDR1 SGHRS, CDR2 YFSETQ. V lost 1 base, J lost 3 bases, and 10 bases lay in between. This CDR3 region has 14 residues. The CDR3 here is CASSLTPGEETQYF. The CDR3 DNA reads as TGCGCCAGCAGCTTGACCCCAGGGGAAGAGACCCAGTACTTC.

The V call is TRBV7-2, the J call TRBJ2-5; D possibly corresponds to TRBD1 (6 bases). Germline V gene sequence: CDR1 SGHTA, CDR2 FQGNSA. V was clipped by 5 bases and J by 5 bases, with 12 bases between them. The CDR3 length is 13 residues. The CDR3 loop reads CASSPRRGETQYF. The CDR3 bases are TGTGCCAGCAGCCCCAGAAGGGGGGAGACCCAGTACTTC.

The CDR3 is CASSPLAPSYEQYF. The CDR3 DNA reads as TGTGCCAGCAGCCCACTAGCGCCCTCCTACGAGCAGTACTTC. This chain joins TRBV7-9 and TRBJ2-7; 7 bases map to TRBD2. The J segment lost 0 bases and the V segment lost 5 bases, leaving 4 bases of the junction unmatched. The length of the CDR3 is 14 residues. Germline lookup yields CDR1 SEHNR and CDR2 FQNEAQ (reference sequence).